The 25 T cell receptor beta chains below were found in one sample sequenced in a study of cytomegalovirus exposure and HLA in healthy donors. Measured with immunoSEQ multiplex PCR; TCRdb has only the in-frame clones, and not every one. The sample lists 150,000 to 200,000 clones, approximately 81% seen once, with more than 8.5% in the top ten. The sequencing input was PBMCs. Every receptor here comes from a man aged 25 to 40 in good health and CMV-seropositive.

This clone was observed a few times. The genes are TRBV19 and TRBJ2-7, with D possibly being TRBD2 (6 bases). Germline V gene lookup returns CDR1 LNHDA and CDR2 SQIVND (reference sequence). V was pared by 8 bases and J by 3 bases, with 8 bases between. CDR3 length equals 11 residues. CDR3 sequence reads: CASSGGYEQYF. CDR3 sequence (DNA): TGTGCCAGTTCCGGGGGCTACGAGCAGTACTTC.

This rearrangement joins TRBV19 to TRBJ1-5, with 10 bases lining up with TRBD1. CDR3 length: 15 amino acids. The trim removed 5 bases at V and 3 bases at J, leaving 4 bases unmatched. CDR1 LNHDA and CDR2 SQIVND come from the germline V gene (reference sequence). Written as DNA, the CDR3 is TGTGCCAGTAGTCCCGGACAGGGGGTCAATCAGCCCCAGCATTTT. Translation: CASSPGQGVNQPQHF.

This clone occurred once. CDR3 in DNA: TGCAGCGTTGTTCTAGTGGGGGCCCAAGAGACCCAGTACTTC. This encodes CSVVLVGAQETQYF. The genes are TRBV29-1 and TRBJ2-5; a weak D match, TRBD1 (6 bases). The V gene lost 4 bases and the J gene lost 1 base, with 13 bases spanning the gap. The CDR3 is 14 amino acids. The germline V gene has CDR1 SQVTM and CDR2 ANQGSEA.

This chain uses TRBV30 with TRBJ2-7; 16 bases align to TRBD2. CDR3 length: 14 amino acids. Per the germline V gene, CDR1 is GTSNPN and CDR2 is SVGIG (reference sequence). The V segment lost 8 bases and the J segment 7 bases; nucleotides outside the gene matches: 8. CDR3 sequence (DNA): TGTGCCGGGACTAGCGGGGGGGCCGCGGGAGAGCAGTACTTC. Its protein product is CAGTSGGAAGEQYF.

This chain uses TRBV28 with TRBJ1-1, with D perhaps TRBD1 (6 bases). This CDR3 has 14 amino acids. In germline, CDR1 is MDHEN, CDR2 SYDVKM. V was clipped by 5 bases and J by 2 bases, with 12 bases between them. CDR3 sequence reads: CASSPLGGNTEAFF. CDR3 nucleotides: TGTGCCAGCAGTCCATTAGGGGGAAACACTGAAGCTTTCTTT.

This chain uses TRBV29-1 with TRBJ1-2; D call uncertain. CDR1 is SQVTM, CDR2 ANQGSEA, per germline. Trimming pared 4 bases from V and 5 bases from J, leaving 23 bases between. The length of the CDR3 is 16 residues. For the CDR3, the DNA is TGCAGCGTTGTTGGACTTACCTACGACGGACCATATGGCTACACCTTC. Its protein is CSVVGLTYDGPYGYTF.

V and J are TRBV28 and TRBJ1-4; 7 nucleotides line up with TRBD1. The germline V gene has CDR1 MDHEN and CDR2 SYDVKM. CDR3 length: 14 residues. J lost 6 bases, V lost 11 bases, and 12 bases had no gene match. This CDR3 reads CAGCYRGLDEKLFF. CDR3 in DNA: TGTGCCGGGTGCTACAGGGGATTGGATGAAAAACTGTTTTTT.

The chain combines TRBV6-6 with TRBJ1-1; D remains ambiguous. The CDR3 consists of 15 residues. The germline V gene has CDR1 MNHNY and CDR2 SVGAGI (reference sequence). Trimming removed 6 bases at V and 8 bases at J, with 22 bases between. The CDR3 sequence: CASRPLTAGSAEAFF. Written as DNA, the CDR3 is TGTGCCAGCAGACCATTGACGGCCGGGTCTGCGGAAGCTTTCTTT.

The V gene is TRBV7-8, the J gene TRBJ1-1; D call uncertain. This CDR3 spans 15 amino acids. The V end was cut by 5 bases, the J end by 5 bases, with 18 bases between. The germline V gene encodes CDR1 SGHVS and CDR2 FQNEAQ. This CDR3 reads CASSNTRLELTEAFF. CDR3 DNA sequence: TGTGCCAGCAGCAATACACGGCTGGAGTTAACTGAAGCTTTCTTT.

The table lists this clone with a few counts. The chain has TRBV7-9 and TRBJ1-5, with D unresolved. Trimming took off 5 bases at V and 1 base at J, with 12 bases between the two ends. The CDR3 totals 15 residues. CDR1 and CDR2 (germline): SEHNR, FQNEAQ (reference sequence). The chain's CDR3 is CASSPGLSSNQPQHF. CDR3 nucleotide sequence: TGTGCCAGCAGCCCAGGACTATCGAGCAATCAGCCCCAGCATTTT.

The chain has TRBV21-1 and TRBJ2-6; TRBD2, the table's D call, was not compared with the DNA. TRBV21-1 is recorded as a pseudogene. The CDR3 has 17 residues. The DNA for the CDR3 is TGTGCCAGCAGCAAAGGGAGCTTACTCTCTGGGGCCAACGTCCTGACTTTC. Translation: CASSKGSLLSGANVLTF.

The chain uses TRBV7-2 and TRBJ1-4, with D possibly matching TRBD1 (6 bases). V shed 1 base and J shed 3 bases, with 12 bases lying between them. Germline V lookup: CDR1 SGHTA, CDR2 FQGNSA. The CDR3 sequence is 16 residues long. The CDR3 spells CASSLGWTDANEKLFF. CDR3 bases: TGTGCCAGCAGCTTAGGATGGACAGACGCTAATGAAAAACTGTTTTTT.

The chain carries TRBV28 and TRBJ1-2; D remains unclear. Trimming shortened V by 2 bases and J by 8 bases, and 12 bases separated the two germline ends. Germline CDR1 is MDHEN and CDR2 is SYDVKM. The CDR3 contains 13 residues. The CDR3 nucleotides are TGTGCCAGCAGTTTAGGGAGGGTGGGAGGCTACACCTTC. This gives the protein CASSLGRVGGYTF.

This rearrangement joins TRBV6-5 to TRBJ1-2; D remains unclear. V lost 3 bases and J lost 4, with 18 bases in between. The germline CDR1 and CDR2 sequences are MNHEY and SVGAGI. The length of the CDR3 is 16 residues. CDR3 protein: CASSYFLMEGGYGYTF. The CDR3 coding sequence is TGTGCCAGCAGTTATTTCCTCATGGAGGGTGGCTATGGCTACACCTTC.

The chain carries TRBV7-2 and TRBJ2-5, with D perhaps matching TRBD2 (5 bases). Trimming removed 2 bases at V and 4 bases at J, with 23 bases between. The CDR3 is 18 residues long. Germline CDR1 and CDR2: SGHTA and FQGNSA. The CDR3 coding sequence is TGTGCCAGCAGCTTAAAGACCGGGGTGTCCGTCCCAAGAGAGACCCAGTACTTC. Its protein product is CASSLKTGVSVPRETQYF.

The V and J genes are TRBV7-3 and TRBJ2-7, with 10 bases lining up with TRBD1. CDR3 size: 15 residues. Per the germline V gene, CDR1 is SGHTA and CDR2 is FQGTGA. V trimming: 5 bases; J trimming: 5 bases; junction bases outside the gene matches: 9. CDR3 loop: CASSPGQGGINEQYF. In DNA form, the CDR3 reads TGTGCCAGCAGCCCCGGACAGGGGGGGATAAACGAGCAGTACTTC.

V is TRBV18 and J is TRBJ2-7; D unresolved. This CDR3 has 14 amino acids. V lost 2 bases and J 2 bases, leaving 10 bases between the germline ends. Per germline, CDR1 KGHSH and CDR2 LQKENI. CDR3 sequence reads: CASSPSAETYEQYF. CDR3 nucleotide sequence: TGTGCCAGCTCACCAAGTGCAGAAACCTACGAGCAGTACTTC.

The chain joins TRBV28 to TRBJ1-2; D ambiguous. The length of the CDR3 is 13 residues. V was cut by 6 bases and J by 5 bases, with 13 bases left in between. Per the germline V gene, CDR1 is MDHEN and CDR2 is SYDVKM. The CDR3 protein is CASRVQNRYGYTF. CDR3 sequence (DNA): TGTGCCAGCAGGGTACAGAATCGATATGGCTACACCTTC.

This rearrangement joins TRBV6-5 to TRBJ2-1; 8 bases align to TRBD2. The CDR3 has 13 amino acids. With V trimmed by 10 bases and J by 6 bases, 8 bases remained unmatched. The germline V gene encodes CDR1 MNHEY and CDR2 SVGAGI. In DNA, the CDR3 is TGTGCCACCCTGGCGGGGGGCCCCAATGAGCAGTTCTTC. Its translation is CATLAGGPNEQFF.

This rearrangement joins TRBV7-6 to TRBJ2-3, with 9 bases matching TRBD2. Germline V gene lookup returns CDR1 SGHVS and CDR2 FNYEAQ. V was pared by 1 base and J by 3 bases, with 8 bases of the junction left unmatched. The length of the CDR3 is 17 residues. The CDR3 DNA reads TGTGCCAGCAGCTTAGGTGGCGCGGGAGGGCTGACAGATACGCAGTATTTT. This codes for CASSLGGAGGLTDTQYF.

This clone appeared once. The chain is built from TRBV6-5 and TRBJ2-2, with TRBD2 matching 9 bases. Per germline, CDR1 MNHEY and CDR2 SVGAGI. Unmatched junction bases numbered 8, after V lost 10 bases and J lost 5 bases. The CDR3 extends over 14 amino acids. The CDR3 protein is CAIKRGATTGELFF. CDR3 DNA sequence: TGTGCCATAAAGCGGGGGGCAACTACCGGGGAGCTGTTTTTT.

The chain combines TRBV10-2 with TRBJ2-7, with a tentative D call TRBD1 (5 bases). V shed 5 bases and J shed 2 bases, with 7 bases lying between them. Per the germline V gene, CDR1 is WSHSY and CDR2 is SAAADI. The CDR3 contains 12 residues. The CDR3, as DNA: TGCGCCAGCAGTCCAGGGACCTACGAGCAGTACTTC. It yields the protein CASSPGTYEQYF.

The chain employs TRBV27 and TRBJ2-1; 14 bases are shared with TRBD2. Looked up from germline, CDR1 is MNHEY and CDR2 is SMNVEV (reference sequence). The CDR3 has 14 residues. The junction had 8 bases not matched to a gene; V was cut back by 10 bases and J by 9 bases. Here the CDR3 DNA reads TGTGCCACAGTGGGGACTAGCGGGAGAAGTGAGCAGTTCTTC. Translating it yields CATVGTSGRSEQFF.

V gene TRBV6-5 combines with J gene TRBJ1-3; the D gene is possibly TRBD1 (6 bases). The germline V and J ends were trimmed by 8 bases and 0 bases, with 11 bases remaining between them. Germline V gene sequence: CDR1 MNHEY, CDR2 SVGAGI. This CDR3 has 14 residues. CDR3 nucleotides: TGTGCCAGCTTAGGGGGTCGCTCTGGAAACACCATATATTTT. This encodes CASLGGRSGNTIYF.

The rearrangement uses TRBV19 and TRBJ1-1; D perhaps matches TRBD1 (5 bases). The length of the CDR3 is 15 residues. The V end lost 0 bases, the J end lost 1 base, and 9 bases lay between the germline ends. From germline, CDR1 is LNHDA and CDR2 SQIVND (reference sequence). The CDR3: CASSIDPGPNTEAFF. The CDR3 DNA sequence: TGTGCCAGTAGTATAGATCCAGGGCCGAACACTGAAGCTTTCTTT.